The 5 T cell receptor beta chains given below trace back to one sample, sequenced in a study of response to subunit inactivated influenza vaccine. TCRdb used MiXCR to reprocess the RT-PCR reads, holding one entry per CDR3 protein. In the table there are roughly 170,000 distinct CDR3 sequences, about 9% of which are singletons. The sequences come from non-naive T cells sorted from PBMCs, collected on the day of vaccination. The receptors originated from a man in his fifties who received an inactivated influenza vaccine.

This clonotype turned up a few times. The rearrangement uses TRBV20-1 and TRBJ1-2, with 10 bases matching TRBD1. V was pared by 1 base and J by 5 bases, with 1 base of the junction left unmatched. The CDR3 runs 13 residues. The germline V gene has CDR1 DFQATT and CDR2 SNEGSKA (reference sequence). DNA of the CDR3: TGCAGTGCTAGAGTGGGACAGGGGTATGGCTACACCTTC. Translation: CSARVGQGYGYTF.

This clonotype was observed once. The chain employs TRBV5-5 and TRBJ2-7; D tentatively fits TRBD1 or TRBD2 (5 bases each). The germline V and J ends were trimmed by 4 bases and 2 bases, with 16 bases remaining between them. Germline CDR1 and CDR2: SGHKS and YYEKEE (reference sequence). This CDR3 contains 15 residues. CDR3 DNA sequence: TGTGCCAGCAGCCAGTTTGGGGGAATTACCTACGAGCAGTACTTC. Protein product: CASSQFGGITYEQYF.

This clonotype was picked up a small number of times. J is TRBJ2-1 and V is TRBV6-1; the match to TRBD1 covers 10 bases. V dropped 5 bases and J dropped 15; count of bases not matched to a gene: 10. The CDR3 covers 13 residues. Germline V lookup: CDR1 MNHNS, CDR2 SASEGT. This CDR3 reads CASSRGQGLVPFF. The CDR3 DNA reads as TGTGCCAGCAGTAGGGGACAGGGGTTGGTTCCGTTCTTC.

This clonotype was counted only a few times. The V call is TRBV5-1, the J call TRBJ1-4; TRBD1 is a possible D gene (6 bases). The CDR3 contains 16 residues. The V and J ends lost 4 bases and 1 base respectively, with 14 bases between them. Germline CDR1 is SGHRS and CDR2 is YFSETQ. CDR3 in DNA: TGCGCCAGCAGCCTACAGGGAATGGGAACTAATGAAAAACTGTTTTTT. It translates to CASSLQGMGTNEKLFF.

This clonotype was counted a few times. The J gene is TRBJ1-5, the V gene TRBV20-1; D unresolved. CDR1 and CDR2 from the germline V gene are DFQATT and SNEGSKA (reference sequence). The CDR3 spans 14 residues. Trimming took off 6 bases at V and 4 bases at J, with 16 bases between the two ends. CDR3 in amino acids: CSAEGPVPNQPQHF. The DNA for the CDR3 is TGCAGTGCCGAAGGACCCGTCCCTAATCAGCCCCAGCATTTT.